This T cell receptor beta chain was retrieved from a study of tumor and adjacent non-tumor tissue in lung cancer. Points from the study as a whole: Significantly higher TCR diversity was found in tumor than normal lung.

Germline assignment: CDR1 SGHAT and CDR2 FQNNGV. This CDR3 is 12 amino acids long. RNA was extracted from bulk tissue without any cell sorting. More than 3 cm separated this lung sample from the edge of the tumor. A modified ARM-PCR protocol with three rounds of nested PCR amplified TCRbeta. Each CDR3 protein is one row after TCRdb ran MiXCR on the multiplex PCR reads. Here the sample spans about 86,000 distinct CDR3 sequences, 65% to 80% being singletons. A remark on this clonotype: Its specificity is unknown. At one end the junction does not follow the germline gene, possibly because of a read error.

The TCR sequence derives from a woman in her forties or fifties with non-small cell lung cancer. Sequenced material: distant non-tumor lung tissue. This chain joins TRBV11-2 and TRBJ2-7, with D perhaps matching TRBD1 (5 bases). The CDR3 protein is CAISLGAYEHYF. DNA for the CDR3: TGCGCCATCAGCTTAGGGGCTTACGAGCATTACTTC.